Below, 8 T cell receptor beta chains from the same sample are listed, as sequenced in a study of CXCR3-negative and CXCR3-positive naive CD8 T cells. Findings of the study overall: More hydrophobic TRB CDR3s were found in CXCR3-positive naive cells than in CXCR3-negative naive cells.

The study made its TRB cDNA libraries by 5' RACE, adding UMI labels. From the 5' RACE reads, TCRdb lists one entry per CDR3 protein and no DNA. The sample data list about 94,000 distinct CDR3 sequences. No antigen has been identified for these receptors. The sequenced sample was naive CXCR3+ CD8+ T cells from blood. Sample subset: CD45RO-CCR7+CD27+CD95- naive CD8+ T cells expressing CXCR3 (TNR3+). Receptors were obtained from a human donor in good health. Some clones in this sample may be carry-over from other donors' samples.

The chain combines TRBV15 with TRBJ1-5; the TCRdb D gene call, TRBD1, has no DNA to confirm it. This CDR3 has 14 amino acids. Per germline, CDR1 LNHNV and CDR2 YYDKDF (reference sequence). The CDR3 spells CATSRTGWEQPQHF.

The chain links TRBV12-3 or TRBV12-4 to TRBJ2-5; the D gene TCRdb calls, TRBD2, cannot be checked with no DNA. The length of the CDR3 is 15 residues. CDR3: CASSLNRLDQETQYF.

V and J are TRBV10-2 and TRBJ1-5; TCRdb's D gene call, TRBD1, goes unchecked for lack of DNA. The germline CDR1 and CDR2 sequences are WSHSY and SAAADI. This CDR3 is built from 16 residues. The CDR3 sequence is CASSSSGTDSNQPQHF.

The genes are TRBV20-1 and TRBJ2-7; TCRdb selects TRBD2, and the lack of DNA leaves this call unchecked. The CDR3 is 16 amino acids. Germline lookup yields CDR1 DFQATT and CDR2 SNEGSKA (reference sequence). CDR3 in amino acids: CSARVPASGAQYEQYF.

V is TRBV19 and J is TRBJ2-7; the D gene TCRdb calls, TRBD1, cannot be checked with no DNA. This CDR3 has 15 residues. The V gene's germline CDR1 is LNHDA and CDR2 SQIVND (reference sequence). The CDR3 sequence is CASNAGDRELDEQYF.

The genes are TRBV6-5 and TRBJ2-5; TCRdb calls TRBD1, which cannot be checked without DNA. There are 16 residues in the CDR3. From germline, CDR1 is MNHEY and CDR2 SVGAGI. CDR3 in amino acids: CASSYSSSGAKETQYF.

The genes are TRBV28 and TRBJ2-7; TCRdb reports TRBD1, a call that lacks DNA to check it against. In germline, CDR1 is MDHEN, CDR2 SYDVKM. The CDR3 covers 18 residues. The CDR3 region is CASSLKGRSGWSSYEQYF.

The chain combines TRBV20-1 with TRBJ2-2; the TCRdb D gene call, TRBD1, has no DNA to confirm it. Germline loops: CDR1 DFQATT, CDR2 SNEGSKA (reference sequence). The CDR3 sequence is 11 residues long. This chain's CDR3 is CSVGGTGELFF.